Each of the 7 T cell receptor beta chains below was sequenced from the same sample in a study of T cells in tuberculosis. Cells were sorted from thawed PBMC rested overnight and stained with GMM-loaded CD1B tetramer, viability dye and anti-CD3. C32 glucose monomycolate from Rhodococcus equi was loaded onto the CD1B tetramers. Only in-frame clones appear in the TCRdb table, and some are missing; sequencing was by immunoSEQ multiplex PCR. The sample yields around 50,000 clones, approximately 91% seen once. The sequenced material came from CD1b-GMM tetramer-negative cells sorted from PBMCs. These receptors originate from an adult woman with latent tuberculosis.

The rearrangement joins TRBV10-3 to TRBJ2-3; 8 nucleotides align to TRBD2. Per the germline V gene, CDR1 is ENHRY and CDR2 is SYGVKD. The CDR3 length is 16 residues. V shed 2 bases, J shed 4 bases, and the junction held 8 bases outside the gene matches. The CDR3 DNA follows: TGTGCCATCAGTGAGGCGGCAGGGCGGGGGGCAGATACGCAGTATTTT. It yields the protein CAISEAAGRGADTQYF.

This chain connects TRBV28 to TRBJ2-2, with D maybe TRBD2 (6 bases). Trimming removed 2 bases from V and 3 bases from J, with 10 bases in between. CDR1 and CDR2 (germline): MDHEN, SYDVKM. The CDR3 length is 15 residues. The CDR3 nucleotides read TGTGCCAGCAGTTTACTAGCGACTGACACCGGGGAGCTGTTTTTT. The encoded protein is CASSLLATDTGELFF.

The chain employs TRBV5-1 and TRBJ2-7; 9 positions match TRBD1. Germline values: CDR1 SGHRS, CDR2 YFSETQ. The CDR3 is 14 amino acids. The trim removed 3 bases at V and 4 bases at J, leaving 5 bases unmatched. The CDR3 DNA reads TGCGCCAGCAGCTGGGGGACAGGGAAATACGAGCAGTACTTC. Translating it yields CASSWGTGKYEQYF.

V gene TRBV4-1 combines with J gene TRBJ2-1; D is possibly TRBD2 (6 bases). The V gene's germline CDR1 is MGHRA and CDR2 YSYEKL. The V end was cut by 0 bases, the J end by 0 bases, with 9 bases between. CDR3 size: 16 residues. The DNA for the CDR3 is TGCGCCAGCAGCCAAGATCAGACTAGCTCCTACAATGAGCAGTTCTTC. Protein product: CASSQDQTSSYNEQFF.

The V gene is TRBV29-1, the J gene TRBJ1-1; unclear D gene. The V gene's germline CDR1 is SQVTM and CDR2 ANQGSEA. The length of the CDR3 is 12 residues. V was trimmed by 3 bases and J by 1 base, leaving 6 bases between them. CDR3 in amino acids: CSVESGNTEAFF. CDR3 bases: TGCAGCGTTGAGTCCGGGAACACTGAAGCTTTCTTT.

The rearrangement links TRBV4-3 to TRBJ2-6; no firm D call. V was shortened by 4 bases and J by 0 bases, with 7 bases between the two germline ends. This CDR3 region has 15 residues. The germline V gene encodes CDR1 LGHNA and CDR2 YSLEER. This CDR3 is CASSPYYSGANVLTF. The CDR3 region has the DNA TGCGCCAGCAGCCCTTACTACTCTGGGGCCAACGTCCTGACTTTC.

The chain links TRBV5-6 to TRBJ1-5; D gene ambiguous. Germline V CDR1 and CDR2: SGHDT, YYEEEE. The CDR3 is 15 amino acids. Trimming left V 8 bases short and J 3 bases short, with 18 bases between. The CDR3 DNA follows: TGTGCCAGTATGGTCGTTACCGACATCAATCAGCCCCAGCATTTT. This encodes CASMVVTDINQPQHF.